This T cell receptor beta chain was profiled in a study of blood T cells in healthy people across ages. On the study more broadly: T cells yielded about one barcoded beta molecule per two cells through template switching.

Findings of the study overall: The long-lived group displayed more naive CD4+ cells, plus higher diversity, than the aged donors did. Measured against age, TCR beta diversity per million T cells decreased in a roughly linear manner.

This clonotype was counted only a few times. Its antigen is currently unknown. The CDR3 sequence is 16 residues long. The germline CDR1 and CDR2 sequences are MDHEN and SYDVKM. V lost 5 bases and J lost 8; bases outside the gene matches: 15. A second PCR, run for about 6 to 11 cycles, used a sample-barcoded 5' primer plus a J-beta primer mix. A 12-random-nucleotide template-switch adaptor tagged each cDNA molecule. Via MiXCR, TCRdb re-called the 5' RACE reads, giving one row per CDR3 protein. The sample lists some 920,000 distinct CDR3 sequences, approximately 50% seen once, with 20% to 25% in the top ten.

The sample was blood. This clonotype was obtained from a woman aged 55-69 years in good health. The chain joins TRBV28 to TRBJ1-2; 9 nucleotides agree with TRBD1. CDR3 sequence (DNA): TGTGCCAGCAGTAGAAAAAAGGGACAGGGAAATAAGGGCTACACCTTC. Residues: CASSRKKGQGNKGYTF.